This T cell receptor beta chain was obtained from a study of T-cell reconstitution after alpha-beta-depleted transplantation in children. The V gene end was trimmed by 2 bases and the J gene end by 0 bases; junction bases not matched to a gene: 5. Per germline, CDR1 MGHRA and CDR2 YSYEKL. This CDR3 has 17 residues. For TCRbeta, the library was prepared with unique molecular identifiers. MiXCR was run by TCRdb on the PCR reads, yielding one entry per CDR3 protein. Here the sample spans roughly 200,000 distinct CDR3 sequences, under 8.5% being singletons. Regarding the study as a whole: Surviving recipient T cells and thymic progenitors produced the high day-60 TCRbeta diversity seen in some patients. Several hundred rapidly expanded clones from non-depleted graft cells reportedly supplied alpha-beta T cells about two months post-transplant.

Remarks on this clonotype: Its matching antigen is unknown.

The TCR originated in a male patient between 2 and 15 years old who had a stem cell transplant for acute myeloid leukemia, so the T cells may come from the graft donor. The sample consisted of PBMCs, mostly from graft donor cells, taken 360 days after TCRalphabeta/CD19-depleted stem cell transplant. This chain links TRBV4-1 with TRBJ2-4; 9 bases align to TRBD2. This CDR3 reads CASSQIAGAKAKNIQYF. CDR3 nucleotides: TGCGCCAGCAGCCAAATAGCGGGGGCTAAAGCCAAAAACATTCAGTACTTC.